The 31 T cell receptor beta chains given below trace back to one sample, sequenced in a study of blood T cell repertoires in COVID-19. The data were produced by immunoSEQ multiplex PCR, yet TCRdb's version contains in-frame clones alone and is incomplete. The table includes 150,000 to 250,000 clones, 75% to 85% detected once. The sequencing sample was made of PBMCs or T cells enriched from blood (not recorded which). These receptors were obtained from a man aged 40-49 years who had recovered from COVID-19.

This sequence joins TRBV24-1 and TRBJ1-2; D gene unclear. Germline values: CDR1 KGHDR, CDR2 SFDVKD. There are 12 residues in the CDR3. V lost 3 bases to trimming and J lost 4 bases, with 5 bases between them. The CDR3 sequence: CATSDIGYGYTF. CDR3 nucleotide sequence: TGTGCCACCAGTGATATCGGCTATGGCTACACCTTC.

The chain links TRBV9 to TRBJ2-3; D possibly corresponds to TRBD1 (5 bases). Deletions cut 7 bases from V and 3 bases from J, with 12 bases between. Germline V CDR1 and CDR2: SGDLS, YYNGEE. CDR3 length: 13 residues. CDR3 loop: CASSRQGTDTQYF. CDR3 coding DNA: TGTGCCAGCTCCCGGCAGGGAACAGATACGCAGTATTTT.

The gene calls are TRBV11-2 and TRBJ2-1, with 9 nucleotides matching TRBD1. From germline, CDR1 is SGHAT and CDR2 FQNNGV. J lost 4 bases, V lost 3 bases, and 13 bases had no gene match. The CDR3 totals 18 residues. As DNA, the CDR3 is TGTGCCAGCAGCTTGACTCCCGCCGGGACAGGGAGTTACAATGAGCAGTTCTTC. This codes for CASSLTPAGTGSYNEQFF.

This chain uses TRBV27 with TRBJ2-7, with TRBD1 matching 7 bases. The CDR3 sequence is 18 residues long. Germline CDR1 and CDR2: MNHEY and SMNVEV (reference sequence). The ends lost 6 bases at V and 2 bases at J; junction bases unmatched: 19. This chain's CDR3 is CASSPSTGVLALTYEQYF. For the CDR3, the DNA is TGTGCCAGCAGCCCTTCCACAGGGGTCCTAGCACTAACCTACGAGCAGTACTTC.

The rearrangement links TRBV28 to TRBJ2-7, with D tentatively TRBD1 (5 bases). V was shortened by 7 bases and J by 5 bases, with 18 bases between the two germline ends. The CDR3 contains 14 residues. CDR1 is MDHEN, CDR2 SYDVKM, per germline. The CDR3 sequence is CASKESGMVDEQYF. The CDR3 DNA follows: TGTGCCAGCAAGGAGTCAGGGATGGTGGACGAGCAGTACTTC. The full variable domain, its missing parts supplied by reference TRBV28 and TRBJ2-7, is DVKVTQSSRYLVKRTGEKVFLECVQDMDHENMFWYRQDPGLGLRLIYFSYDVKMKEKGDIPEGYSVSREKKERFSLILESASTNQTSMYLCASKESGMVDEQYFGPGTRLTVT.

This CDR3 reads CSVGTDRRNTGELFF. The CDR3, as DNA: TGCAGCGTTGGGACGGACAGGAGGAACACCGGGGAGCTGTTTTTT. The chain links TRBV29-1 to TRBJ2-2; 7 bases agree with TRBD1. V was pared by 4 bases and J by 1 base, with 6 bases of the junction left unmatched. The CDR3 runs 15 residues. Germline assignment: CDR1 SQVTM and CDR2 ANQGSEA.

The rearrangement uses TRBV5-4 and TRBJ1-6, with D unclear. There are 16 residues in the CDR3. Trimming took 4 bases from V and 8 from J, leaving 19 bases between them. Looked up from germline, CDR1 is SGHNT and CDR2 is YYREEE (reference sequence). The CDR3: CASSPSLSGFDSPLHF. The CDR3 DNA reads TGTGCCAGCAGCCCAAGCCTATCGGGGTTCGATTCACCCCTCCACTTT.

The gene calls are TRBV19 and TRBJ2-5; maybe TRBD2 (6 bases). Trimming removed 6 bases at V and 5 bases at J, with 13 bases between. CDR1 and CDR2 (germline): LNHDA, SQIVND (reference sequence). The CDR3 is made up of 13 amino acids. CDR3 sequence: CASSLRGGETQYF. CDR3 bases: TGTGCCAGTAGCCTAAGGGGAGGTGAGACCCAGTACTTC.

This clone was observed a few times. The genes are TRBV24-1 and TRBJ2-5; D is perhaps TRBD2 (6 bases). Germline values: CDR1 KGHDR, CDR2 SFDVKD. V lost 5 bases and J 1 base, leaving 13 bases between the germline ends. This CDR3 has 15 amino acids. CDR3 loop: CATSGIGGVQETQYF. The CDR3 DNA sequence: TGTGCCACCAGTGGCATCGGGGGTGTCCAAGAGACCCAGTACTTC.

The chain combines TRBV7-9 with TRBJ1-1; no clear D gene. CDR3 size: 14 residues. Germline V CDR1 and CDR2: SEHNR, FQNEAQ (reference sequence). Between the trimmed V and J ends, which lost 0 bases and 2 bases, there was a span of 7 bases. In DNA, the CDR3 is TGTGCCAGCAGCTTAGCACAATCCAACACTGAAGCTTTCTTT. As protein: CASSLAQSNTEAFF.

This clone has a count of ten or more. The rearrangement uses TRBV7-9 and TRBJ2-3; no clear D gene. This CDR3 has 13 amino acids. CDR1 and CDR2 from the germline V gene are SEHNR and FQNEAQ (reference sequence). The ends were cut back, 1 base at V and 2 bases at J, with 4 bases in the middle. DNA for the CDR3: TGTGCCAGCAGCTTAGATAACACAGATACGCAGTATTTT. Encoded protein: CASSLDNTDTQYF.

This clone appeared once. CDR3 protein: CASSLFAADNNQPQHF. DNA of the CDR3: TGTGCCAGCAGCTTATTCGCGGCGGACAACAATCAGCCCCAGCATTTT. The rearrangement uses TRBV7-2 and TRBJ1-5; a weak D match, TRBD1 (5 bases). The CDR3 contains 16 residues. The germline CDR1 and CDR2 sequences are SGHTA and FQGNSA. V gave up 2 bases and J gave up 3 bases, with 14 bases separating them.

This clone has just a few counts. In DNA form, the CDR3 reads TGTGCCAGCAGTAAATCTAGCGGGAGGGCCGTAGATACGCAGTATTTT. Translating it yields CASSKSSGRAVDTQYF. This chain connects TRBV6-2 or TRBV6-3 to TRBJ2-3; TRBD2 aligns across 12 bases. The CDR3 has 16 residues. Per the germline V gene, CDR1 is MNHEY and CDR2 is SVGEGT. V was clipped by 5 bases and J by 5 bases; unmatched bases: 8.

Note on this clone: The sample holds other DNA sequences that translate to the same CDR3. The chain carries TRBV4-2 and TRBJ2-1, with a weak D call TRBD2 (6 bases). The germline V gene encodes CDR1 LGHNA and CDR2 YNFKEQ. The CDR3 is 13 amino acids. Deletions cut 4 bases from V and 3 bases from J, with 7 bases between. The CDR3 here is CASSRRDYNEQFF. CDR3 in DNA: TGTGCCAGCAGCCGGCGGGACTACAATGAGCAGTTCTTC.

This clone showed up just a few times. The chain carries TRBV7-3 and TRBJ1-2, with D maybe TRBD1 (6 bases). Germline assignment: CDR1 SGHTA and CDR2 FQGTGA. The CDR3 sequence is 16 residues long. The V gene lost 2 bases and the J gene lost 6 bases, with 19 bases spanning the gap. The CDR3 nucleotides read TGTGCCAGCAGCTTACAGGTGACAGGAAACCCCAATGGCTACACCTTC. This gives the protein CASSLQVTGNPNGYTF.

This clone appeared once. This sequence joins TRBV11-2 and TRBJ1-5, with D maybe TRBD1 (6 bases). The CDR3 contains 13 residues. Germline CDR1 and CDR2: SGHAT and FQNNGV. The ends were cut back, 3 bases at V and 7 bases at J, with 10 bases in the middle. The CDR3 is CASSFQGRQPQHF. The CDR3 region has the DNA TGTGCCAGCAGCTTCCAGGGGAGACAGCCCCAGCATTTT.

CDR3 bases: TGTGCCAGCAGCCCACGGACAGGGGAGCACGGCTACACCTTC. It codes for CASSPRTGEHGYTF. The chain joins TRBV5-4 to TRBJ1-2; 9 bases align to TRBD1. The CDR3 runs to 14 residues. CDR1 and CDR2 from the germline V gene are SGHNT and YYREEE (reference sequence). The V and J ends lost 4 bases and 8 bases, in that order; junction bases with no gene match: 9.

CDR3 coding DNA: TGTGCCAGCAGCTTTCCAGGGGGCCGAGACACCGGGGAGCTGTTTTTT. This translates into CASSFPGGRDTGELFF. The chain combines TRBV7-8 with TRBJ2-2; TRBD1 agrees at 8 bases. CDR1 and CDR2 from the germline V gene are SGHVS and FQNEAQ. V gave up 3 bases and J gave up 3 bases; unmatched junction bases: 6. CDR3 length equals 16 residues.

The chain has TRBV28 and TRBJ2-1, with 13 bases fitting TRBD2. V lost 4 bases and J lost 9; bases outside the gene matches: 3. Germline CDR1 is MDHEN and CDR2 is SYDVKM. The CDR3 has 14 amino acids. Here the CDR3 DNA reads TGTGCCAGCAGTTGGACTAGCGGGAGTTTTGAGCAGTTCTTC. This sequence encodes CASSWTSGSFEQFF.

The V and J genes are TRBV6-2 or TRBV6-3 and TRBJ2-2, with 7 bases fitting TRBD1. J gave up 7 bases and V 1 base, and 3 bases lay outside the gene matches. Looked up from germline, CDR1 is MNHEY and CDR2 is SVGEGT. This CDR3 has 14 residues. The CDR3 bases are TGTGCCAGCAGTTACTACCGGGACAGCGGGGAGCTGTTTTTT. Amino acids: CASSYYRDSGELFF.

The chain links TRBV9 to TRBJ2-1; D is perhaps TRBD1 (5 bases). CDR3 size: 14 residues. CDR1 is SGDLS and CDR2 is YYNGEE in the germline V gene. V was clipped by 0 bases and J by 7 bases, with 11 bases between them. CDR3 amino acids: CASSVGRAGNEQFF. Here the CDR3 DNA reads TGTGCCAGCAGCGTAGGGAGAGCAGGGAATGAGCAGTTCTTC.

DNA for the CDR3: TGTGCCACCAGCAGGGGCTCTAGCGTGATGATGACCGGGGAGCTGTTTTTT. Amino acid sequence: CATSRGSSVMMTGELFF. The rearrangement joins TRBV15 to TRBJ2-2; D may be TRBD2 (6 bases). Trimming left V 3 bases short and J 5 bases short, with 19 bases between. Per germline, CDR1 LNHNV and CDR2 YYDKDF (reference sequence). There are 17 residues in the CDR3. Together with reference TRBV15 and TRBJ2-2, the CDR3 gives the full variable domain: DAMVIQNPRYQVTQFGKPVTLSCSQTLNHNVMYWYQQKSSQAPKLLFHYYDKDFNNEADTPDNFQSRRPNTSFCFLDIRSPGLGDTAMYLCATSRGSSVMMTGELFFGEGSRLTVL.

Concerning this clone itself: Other DNA sequences from this sample encode an identical CDR3 as well. This chain connects TRBV12-3 or TRBV12-4 to TRBJ1-2; D unresolved. The CDR3 loop spans 12 amino acids. Trimming shortened V by 3 bases and J by 5 bases, and 7 bases separated the two germline ends. The CDR3 DNA reads TGTGCCAGCAGTTTCGCGGAGTATGGCTACACCTTC. Protein sequence: CASSFAEYGYTF.

This clone was found a few times. The chain combines TRBV5-5 with TRBJ1-2; 7 bases align to TRBD1. Germline trimming cut 0 bases from V and 9 bases from J; bases unmatched to any gene: 2. The length of the CDR3 is 12 residues. Germline-derived CDR1 and CDR2 are SGHKS and YYEKEE (reference sequence). The CDR3 coding sequence is TGTGCCAGCAGCTTGGTGACAGGGAGCTACACCTTC. Its translation is CASSLVTGSYTF.

This clone was recorded only once. The rearrangement links TRBV29-1 to TRBJ1-2; the D gene is possibly TRBD1 (6 bases). Trimming cost V 4 bases and J 8 bases, with 14 bases left between them. This CDR3 has 12 amino acids. The germline V gene has CDR1 SQVTM and CDR2 ANQGSEA. Here the CDR3 reads CSVVGQGTGYTF. CDR3 nucleotide sequence: TGCAGCGTTGTGGGGCAGGGGACCGGCTACACCTTC. The full variable domain, in which reference TRBV29-1 and TRBJ1-2 provide the parts outside the CDR3, is SAVISQKPSRDICQRGTSLTIQCQVDSQVTMMFWYRQQPGQSLTLIATANQGSEATYESGFVIDKFPISRPNLTFSTLTVSNMSPEDSSIYLCSVVGQGTGYTFGSGTRLTVV.

The V gene is TRBV7-2, the J gene TRBJ1-6, with no clear D. The CDR3 covers 15 residues. V gave up 1 base and J gave up 7 bases, with 11 bases separating them. The germline V gene encodes CDR1 SGHTA and CDR2 FQGNSA. The CDR3 sequence: CASSLDGVQNSPLHF. CDR3 coding DNA: TGTGCCAGCAGCTTAGACGGGGTTCAAAATTCACCCCTCCACTTT.

There are a few counts of this clone. J is TRBJ2-1 and V is TRBV7-2, with no clear D. The V end was cut by 2 bases, the J end by 4 bases, with 15 bases between. Germline loops: CDR1 SGHTA, CDR2 FQGNSA. This CDR3 contains 16 residues. The DNA of the CDR3 is TGTGCCAGCAGCTTAACCCCCCAGGTCAATTACAATGAGCAGTTCTTC. It yields the protein CASSLTPQVNYNEQFF.

V and J are TRBV13 and TRBJ1-6, with D perhaps TRBD1 (6 bases). V dropped 0 bases and J dropped 9 bases, with 12 bases sitting between them. CDR1 is PRHDT and CDR2 is FYEKMQ in the germline V gene (reference sequence). The length of the CDR3 is 15 residues. Here the CDR3 DNA reads TGTGCCAGCAGCTTAGGGGACAGAAATACTTCACCCCTCCACTTT. This sequence encodes CASSLGDRNTSPLHF.

The chain is built from TRBV29-1 and TRBJ1-5, with D possibly TRBD1 on 5 matching bases. In germline, CDR1 is SQVTM, CDR2 ANQGSEA. V shed 6 bases and J shed 7 bases, with 16 bases lying between them. This CDR3 is 13 amino acids long. The CDR3 DNA reads TGCAGCGTGCTTCCAGGGTTCGGGCAGCCCCAGCATTTT. Protein sequence: CSVLPGFGQPQHF. Using reference TRBV29-1 and TRBJ1-5 for the parts outside the CDR3, the full variable domain is SAVISQKPSRDICQRGTSLTIQCQVDSQVTMMFWYRQQPGQSLTLIATANQGSEATYESGFVIDKFPISRPNLTFSTLTVSNMSPEDSSIYLCSVLPGFGQPQHFGDGTRLSIL.

This chain joins TRBV6-5 and TRBJ1-1, with TRBD1 as a possible D gene (5 bases). Germline CDR1 and CDR2: MNHEY and SVGAGI. The CDR3 runs to 15 residues. Trimming pared 6 bases from V and 2 bases from J, leaving 16 bases between. CDR3 sequence: CASSGSPGGNTEAFF. The CDR3, as DNA: TGTGCCAGCAGCGGCTCACCGGGGGGTAACACTGAAGCTTTCTTT.

The rearrangement uses TRBV1 and TRBJ2-3; whether TRBD2, the table's D call, matches the DNA was not checked. TRBV1 is labeled a pseudogene. This CDR3 is built from 20 residues. CDR3 residues: CTSSQARWREGRLGTDTQYF. The DNA of the CDR3 is TGCACCAGCAGCCAAGCACGATGGCGGGAGGGTCGGTTAGGCACAGATACGCAGTATTTT.